These T cell receptor beta chains were read from a single sample in a study of identical twins. MiXCR was run by TCRdb on the 5' RACE reads, yielding one entry per CDR3 protein. The sample records about 500,000 distinct CDR3 sequences, roughly an eighth being singletons. Separately, the same data were catalogued under a study of yellow fever vaccine responses in identical twins.

Sequencing used CD4+ T cells sorted from blood. The source is a woman between 18 and 29 years old in good health. The CDR3 runs from the conserved cysteine through the conserved F or W. A D gene is named only where the DNA matches it firmly. Part of the rows lack a size; the others show once, few, many or a class for expanded clones.

size: once
J: TRBJ2-1
V: TRBV20-1
D: TRBD2
DNA: TGCAGTGCTAGAGATGGAGTAGCGGGGGTTGAGCAGTTCTTC
CDR3: CSARDGVAGVEQFF

size: few
J: TRBJ2-7
V: TRBV4-3
D: TRBD2
DNA: TGCGCCAGCAGCCAAGATAAAACAAACCACGGGGGGTCCTACGAGCAGTACTTC
CDR3: CASSQDKTNHGGSYEQYF

size: few
J: TRBJ2-5
V: TRBV28
D: TRBD2
DNA: TGTGCCAGCAGAGCCAAAGGACTAGCGGGAATCGAGACCCAGTACTTC
CDR3: CASRAKGLAGIETQYF

size: -
J: TRBJ2-5
V: TRBV7-2
D: TRBD1
DNA: TGTGCCAGCAGCATCGGACAGGGGGTTTTGGAGACCCAGTACTTC
CDR3: CASSIGQGVLETQYF

size: -
J: TRBJ2-7
V: TRBV5-1
D: -
DNA: TGCGCCAGCAGCTTAAGTTCCAACGAGCAGTACTTC
CDR3: CASSLSSNEQYF

size: -
J: TRBJ1-4
V: TRBV2
D: -
DNA: TGTGCCAGCAGCACCATGGGACGGGTAAATGAAAAACTGTTTTTT
CDR3: CASSTMGRVNEKLFF

size: few
J: TRBJ2-4
V: TRBV12-3/TRBV12-4
D: -
DNA: TGTGCCAGCAGTTTATATTTGGAGGGCATTCAGTACTTC
CDR3: CASSLYLEGIQYF

size: -
J: TRBJ2-5
V: TRBV5-4
D: -
DNA: TGTGCCAGCAGCTTTCCCAGACAAGAGACCCAGTACTTC
CDR3: CASSFPRQETQYF

size: -
J: TRBJ2-7
V: TRBV28
D: -
DNA: TGTGCCAGCAGTTTGGTTAGGTGGGGGCAGTACTTC
CDR3: CASSLVRWGQYF

size: few
J: TRBJ1-1
V: TRBV19
D: -
DNA: TGTGCCAGTAGTTTAGGAGGGTCCTTCACTGAAGCTTTCTTT
CDR3: CASSLGGSFTEAFF

size: once
J: TRBJ2-7
V: TRBV6-4
D: -
DNA: TGTGCCATTCTCCGTGGGATTTACCCCTACGAGCAGTACTTC
CDR3: CAILRGIYPYEQYF

size: -
J: TRBJ2-2
V: TRBV6-1
D: TRBD2
DNA: TGTGCCAGCAGTGCACACCGCGTTAGCGGGAGGGCGAACACCGGGGAGCTGTTTTTT
CDR3: CASSAHRVSGRANTGELFF

size: many
J: TRBJ1-1
V: TRBV25-1
D: -
DNA: TGTGCCAGCAGTGACCGGGACCGAACTGAAGCTTTCTTT
CDR3: CASSDRDRTEAFF

size: few
J: TRBJ2-2
V: TRBV2
D: TRBD1
DNA: TGTGCCGGAGACAGGGGGTTGAATACCGGGGAGCTGTTTTTT
CDR3: CAGDRGLNTGELFF

size: -
J: TRBJ2-7
V: TRBV20-1
D: -
DNA: TGCAGTGCTAGAGATAAAGGGGGGTCCTCCTACGAGCAGTACTTC
CDR3: CSARDKGGSSYEQYF

size: many
J: TRBJ1-6
V: TRBV12-3/TRBV12-4
D: -
DNA: TGTGCCAGCAGTTTCGCCCTGGATTCACCCCTCCACTTT
CDR3: CASSFALDSPLHF

size: few
J: TRBJ2-3
V: TRBV20-1
D: TRBD2
DNA: TGCAGTGCTCGGGGGGACCGCGGCAACTCGCAGTATTTT
CDR3: CSARGDRGNSQYF

size: -
J: TRBJ1-6
V: TRBV14
D: -
DNA: TGTGCCAGCAGCCGTTTCTATAATTCACCCCTCCACTTT
CDR3: CASSRFYNSPLHF

size: -
J: TRBJ2-1
V: TRBV12-3/TRBV12-4
D: TRBD2
DNA: TGTGCCAGCAGTTTAGGCGGTAGCGGGGTTAATGAGCAGTTCTTC
CDR3: CASSLGGSGVNEQFF

size: -
J: TRBJ1-4
V: TRBV7-9
D: TRBD1
DNA: TGTGCCAGCAGCCGGACAGGGGCTGCAACTAATGAAAAACTGTTTTTT
CDR3: CASSRTGAATNEKLFF

size: few
J: TRBJ1-2
V: TRBV9
D: TRBD1
DNA: TGTGCCAGCAGCCCTTCCGAGAGGACAGGGGGCGTCTACACCTTC
CDR3: CASSPSERTGGVYTF

size: few
J: TRBJ2-1
V: TRBV10-3
D: -
DNA: TGTGCCATCAGTGGGCTTAGCAGCTCCTACAATGAGCAGTTCTTC
CDR3: CAISGLSSSYNEQFF